The rows below give T cell receptor beta chains drawn from one sample of a study of post-analysis software for immune sequencing data. MiXCR, run by TCRdb on the PCR reads, gives a single entry per CDR3 protein. The repertoire holds 650,000 to 850,000 distinct CDR3 sequences, with roughly half as singletons. The sample consisted of blood. The receptor set was obtained from a girl aged 5 to 17 with multiple sclerosis. Both conserved end residues are part of each CDR3. Each record gives: V gene, D gene, clone size, J gene, CDR3 DNA, CDR3 protein. A D gene is named only where the DNA matches it firmly. Where a row states a size, it is once, few, many or the class of an expanded clone; other rows omit it.

v_gene: TRBV12-3/TRBV12-4
d_gene: .
abundance: .
j_gene: TRBJ1-1
CDR3nt: TGTGCCAGCAGTTTAACGGCTCCGGTTGGGGCTTTCTTT
CDR3aa: CASSLTAPVGAFF

v_gene: TRBV24-1
d_gene: .
abundance: few
j_gene: TRBJ1-2
CDR3nt: TGTGCCACCAGTGACCGCACAGGGAGCGGCTACACCTTC
CDR3aa: CATSDRTGSGYTF

v_gene: TRBV9
d_gene: .
abundance: few
j_gene: TRBJ2-7
CDR3nt: TGTGCCAGCAGCCTCCGAGGGCAGAACGCCCCCCTACTCAGTCAAGGGACCTACGAGCAGTACTTC
CDR3aa: CASSLRGQNAPLLSQGTYEQYF

v_gene: TRBV25-1
d_gene: .
abundance: .
j_gene: TRBJ2-7
CDR3nt: TGTGCCAGCAGTGACCTGGACGGCTACGAGCAGTACTTC
CDR3aa: CASSDLDGYEQYF

v_gene: TRBV7-9
d_gene: TRBD1
abundance: .
j_gene: TRBJ2-7
CDR3nt: TGTGCCAGCAGCTTGGGGACAGGGTTGAACGAGCAGTACTTC
CDR3aa: CASSLGTGLNEQYF

v_gene: TRBV4-2
d_gene: .
abundance: .
j_gene: TRBJ2-4
CDR3nt: TGTGCCAGCAGCCAAGGGGGATACACGGATAAAAACATTCAGTACTTC
CDR3aa: CASSQGGYTDKNIQYF

v_gene: TRBV7-8
d_gene: TRBD2
abundance: few
j_gene: TRBJ2-3
CDR3nt: TGTGCCAGCAGCTTAAGGGTCAGGACTAGCGGCGACACAGATACGCAGTATTTT
CDR3aa: CASSLRVRTSGDTDTQYF

v_gene: TRBV2
d_gene: TRBD1
abundance: .
j_gene: TRBJ2-4
CDR3nt: TGTGCCAGCAGTGAAGTCAGGACAGGGAGAAACATTCAGTACTTC
CDR3aa: CASSEVRTGRNIQYF

v_gene: TRBV29-1
d_gene: TRBD1
abundance: few
j_gene: TRBJ2-7
CDR3nt: TGCAGCGTTCTCTCAGGGGGCGCCGAGCAGTACTTC
CDR3aa: CSVLSGGAEQYF

v_gene: TRBV29-1
d_gene: TRBD2
abundance: .
j_gene: TRBJ2-7
CDR3nt: TGCAGCGTTGATACTAGCGGTTCCTACGAGCAGTACTTC
CDR3aa: CSVDTSGSYEQYF

v_gene: TRBV28
d_gene: .
abundance: few
j_gene: TRBJ2-3
CDR3nt: TGTGCCAGCAATCCGGGACCTAGGCATACGCAGTATTTT
CDR3aa: CASNPGPRHTQYF

v_gene: TRBV5-4
d_gene: .
abundance: .
j_gene: TRBJ2-5
CDR3nt: TGTGCCAGCAGCTTGTATGGGGGGAGAGAGACCCAGTACTTC
CDR3aa: CASSLYGGRETQYF

v_gene: TRBV7-2
d_gene: .
abundance: .
j_gene: TRBJ1-2
CDR3nt: TGTGCCAGCACCCTAGGGCAGGGAGCTAACTATGGCTACACCTTC
CDR3aa: CASTLGQGANYGYTF

v_gene: TRBV15
d_gene: .
abundance: .
j_gene: TRBJ2-4
CDR3nt: TGTGCCACCAGCAGAGATAGGACGGTAGCCAAAAACATTCAGTACTTC
CDR3aa: CATSRDRTVAKNIQYF

v_gene: TRBV12-5
d_gene: TRBD2
abundance: .
j_gene: TRBJ2-1
CDR3nt: TGTGCTAGTGGTTTGGGCGGGACTAGCGTCTACAATGAGCAGTTCTTC
CDR3aa: CASGLGGTSVYNEQFF

v_gene: TRBV10-3
d_gene: TRBD2
abundance: .
j_gene: TRBJ2-1
CDR3nt: TGTGCCACCCTCCAAACGGGAGGGTCCTACAATGAGCAGTTCTTC
CDR3aa: CATLQTGGSYNEQFF

v_gene: TRBV27
d_gene: TRBD2
abundance: .
j_gene: TRBJ2-7
CDR3nt: TGTGCCAGCAGTTTGACTAGCGGGAGTGTCTACGAGCAGTACTTC
CDR3aa: CASSLTSGSVYEQYF

v_gene: TRBV6-5
d_gene: .
abundance: .
j_gene: TRBJ2-7
CDR3nt: TGTGCCAGCAGACGGGACGCCGGGAGCTCCTACGAGCAGTACTTC
CDR3aa: CASRRDAGSSYEQYF

v_gene: TRBV12-3/TRBV12-4
d_gene: TRBD2
abundance: .
j_gene: TRBJ2-3
CDR3nt: TGTGCCAGCAGCCCAACTAGCGGGACCACAGATACGCAGTATTTT
CDR3aa: CASSPTSGTTDTQYF

v_gene: TRBV29-1
d_gene: TRBD1
abundance: .
j_gene: TRBJ1-5
CDR3nt: TGCAGCGTTGGGGAGGGGGCGCGTGGTCAGCCCCAGCATTTT
CDR3aa: CSVGEGARGQPQHF

v_gene: TRBV7-3
d_gene: TRBD2
abundance: .
j_gene: TRBJ2-3
CDR3nt: TGTGCCAGCAGCTTATCCGGGACTAGCGGGAGTACGCAGTATTTT
CDR3aa: CASSLSGTSGSTQYF